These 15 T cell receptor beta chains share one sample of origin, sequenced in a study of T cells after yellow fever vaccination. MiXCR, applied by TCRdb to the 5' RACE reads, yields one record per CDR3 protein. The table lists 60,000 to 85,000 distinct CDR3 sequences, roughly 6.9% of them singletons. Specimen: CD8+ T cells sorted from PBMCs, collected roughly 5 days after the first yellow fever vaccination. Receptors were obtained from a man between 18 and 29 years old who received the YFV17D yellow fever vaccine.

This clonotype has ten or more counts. The CDR3 region is CATSPLEGFNEQFF. Written as DNA, the CDR3 is TGTGCCACCAGCCCCTTGGAAGGATTCAATGAGCAGTTCTTC. V usage is TRBV24-1 and J usage is TRBJ2-1; D gene uncertain. Trimming shortened V by 7 bases and J by 6 bases, and 15 bases separated the two germline ends. The CDR3 runs 14 residues. In germline, CDR1 is KGHDR, CDR2 SFDVKD.

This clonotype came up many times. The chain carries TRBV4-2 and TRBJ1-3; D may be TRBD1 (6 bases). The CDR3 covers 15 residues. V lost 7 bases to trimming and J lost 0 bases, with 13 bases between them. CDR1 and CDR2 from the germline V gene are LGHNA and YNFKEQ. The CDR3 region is CASTGVPNSGNTIYF. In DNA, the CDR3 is TGTGCCAGCACAGGGGTGCCGAACTCTGGAAACACCATATATTTT.

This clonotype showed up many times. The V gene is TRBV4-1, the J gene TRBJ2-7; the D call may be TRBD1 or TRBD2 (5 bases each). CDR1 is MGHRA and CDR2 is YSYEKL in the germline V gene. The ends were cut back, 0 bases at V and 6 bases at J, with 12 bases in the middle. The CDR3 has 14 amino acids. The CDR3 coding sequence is TGCGCCAGCAGCCAAGAGAGAGGGGTGTTCGAGCAGTACGTC. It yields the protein CASSQERGVFEQYV.

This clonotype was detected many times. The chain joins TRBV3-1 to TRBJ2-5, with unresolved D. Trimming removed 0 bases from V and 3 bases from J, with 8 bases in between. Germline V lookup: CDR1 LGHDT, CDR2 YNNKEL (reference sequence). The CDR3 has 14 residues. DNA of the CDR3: TGTGCCAGCAGCCAAGATTTCGGAGAAGAGACCCAGTACTTC. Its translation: CASSQDFGEETQYF.

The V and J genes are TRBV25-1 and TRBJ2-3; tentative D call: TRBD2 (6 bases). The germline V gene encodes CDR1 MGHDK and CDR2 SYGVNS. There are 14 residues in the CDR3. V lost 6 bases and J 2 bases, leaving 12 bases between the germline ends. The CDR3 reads CASSLGGHTDTQYF. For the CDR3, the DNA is TGTGCCAGCAGCCTAGGAGGGCACACAGATACGCAGTATTTT.

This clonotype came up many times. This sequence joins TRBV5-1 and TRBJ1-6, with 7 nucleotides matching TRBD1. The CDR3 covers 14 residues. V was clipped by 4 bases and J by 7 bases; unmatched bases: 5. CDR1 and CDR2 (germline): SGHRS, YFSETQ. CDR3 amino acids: CASSRTGANSPLHF. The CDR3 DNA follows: TGCGCCAGCAGCCGGACAGGAGCCAATTCACCCCTCCACTTT.

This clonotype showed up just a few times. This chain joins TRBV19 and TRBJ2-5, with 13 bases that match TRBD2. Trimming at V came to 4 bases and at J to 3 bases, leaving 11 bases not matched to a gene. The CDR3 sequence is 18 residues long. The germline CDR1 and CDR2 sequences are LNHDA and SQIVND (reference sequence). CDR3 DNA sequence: TGTGCCAGTAGTAAAGGACTAGCGGGGGAATTGTCAGAAGAGACCCAGTACTTC. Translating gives CASSKGLAGELSEETQYF.

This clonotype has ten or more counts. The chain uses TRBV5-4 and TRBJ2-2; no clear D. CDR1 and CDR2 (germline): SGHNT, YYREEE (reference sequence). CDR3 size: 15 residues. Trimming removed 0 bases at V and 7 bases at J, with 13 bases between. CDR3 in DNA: TGTGCCAGCAGCTTGGACACCCCGGTCAGCGGGGAGCTGTTTTTT. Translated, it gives CASSLDTPVSGELFF.

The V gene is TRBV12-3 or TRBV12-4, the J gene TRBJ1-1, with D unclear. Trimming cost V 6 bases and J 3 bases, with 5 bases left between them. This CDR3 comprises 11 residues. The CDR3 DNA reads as TGTGCCAGCAGCCCATACACTGAAGCTTTCTTT. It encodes CASSPYTEAFF.

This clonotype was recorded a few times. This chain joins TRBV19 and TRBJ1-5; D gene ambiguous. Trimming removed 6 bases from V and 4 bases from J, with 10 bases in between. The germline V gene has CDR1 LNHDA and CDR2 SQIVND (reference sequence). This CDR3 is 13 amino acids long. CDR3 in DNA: TGTGCCAGTAGGTCAGGTATGAATCAGCCCCAGCATTTT. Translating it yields CASRSGMNQPQHF.

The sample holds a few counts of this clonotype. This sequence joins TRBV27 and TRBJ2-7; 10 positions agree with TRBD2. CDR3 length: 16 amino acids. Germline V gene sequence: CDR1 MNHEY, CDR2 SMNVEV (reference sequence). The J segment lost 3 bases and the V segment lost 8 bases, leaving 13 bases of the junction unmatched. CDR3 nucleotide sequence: TGTGCCAGCGGTCGACCGCGAGCGGGGGGGAACTACGAGCAGTACTTC. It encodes CASGRPRAGGNYEQYF.

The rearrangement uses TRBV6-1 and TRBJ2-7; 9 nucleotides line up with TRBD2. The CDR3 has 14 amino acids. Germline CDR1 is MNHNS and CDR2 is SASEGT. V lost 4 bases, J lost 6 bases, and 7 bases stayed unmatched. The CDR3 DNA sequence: TGTGCCAGCAGTGGGACTAGCGCCTTTGGCGAGCAGTACTTC. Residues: CASSGTSAFGEQYF.

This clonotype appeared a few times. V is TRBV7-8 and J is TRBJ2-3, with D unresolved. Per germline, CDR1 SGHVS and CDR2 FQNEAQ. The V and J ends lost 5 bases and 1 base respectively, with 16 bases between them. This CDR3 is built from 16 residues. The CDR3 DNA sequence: TGTGCCAGCAGCCCCCCGACTGTTACCGGCACAGATACGCAGTATTTT. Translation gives CASSPPTVTGTDTQYF.

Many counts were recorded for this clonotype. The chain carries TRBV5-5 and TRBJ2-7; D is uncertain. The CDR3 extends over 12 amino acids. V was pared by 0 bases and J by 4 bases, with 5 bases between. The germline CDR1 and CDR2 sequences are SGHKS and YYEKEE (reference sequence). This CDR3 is CASSLDFYEQYF. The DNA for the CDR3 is TGTGCCAGCAGCTTGGATTTTTACGAGCAGTACTTC.

CDR3 sequence reads: CASSLALGITDTQYF. The CDR3 DNA follows: TGTGCCAGCAGCTTAGCGCTGGGGATCACAGATACGCAGTATTTT. V usage is TRBV7-9 and J usage is TRBJ2-3; unclear D gene. Trimming took 0 bases from V and 2 from J, leaving 9 bases between them. Per the germline V gene, CDR1 is SEHNR and CDR2 is FQNEAQ (reference sequence). The CDR3 totals 15 residues. Supplemented by reference TRBV7-9 and TRBJ2-3, the full variable domain reads DTGVSQNPRHKITKRGQNVTFRCDPISEHNRLYWYRQTLGQGPEFLTYFQNEAQLEKSRLLSDRFSAERPKGSFSTLEIQRTEQGDSAMYLCASSLALGITDTQYFGPGTRLTVL.